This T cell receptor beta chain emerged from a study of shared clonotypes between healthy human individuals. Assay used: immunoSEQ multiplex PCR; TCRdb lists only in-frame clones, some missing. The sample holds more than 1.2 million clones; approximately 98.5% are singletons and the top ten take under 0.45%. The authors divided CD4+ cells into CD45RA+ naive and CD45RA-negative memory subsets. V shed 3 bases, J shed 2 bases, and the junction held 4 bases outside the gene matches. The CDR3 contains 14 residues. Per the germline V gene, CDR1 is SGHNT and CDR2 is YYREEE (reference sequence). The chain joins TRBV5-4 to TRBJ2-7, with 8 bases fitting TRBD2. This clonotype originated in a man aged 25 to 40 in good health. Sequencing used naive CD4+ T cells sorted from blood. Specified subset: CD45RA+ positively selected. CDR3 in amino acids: CASSSGGAAYEQYF. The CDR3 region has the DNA TGTGCCAGCAGCTCGGGGGGGGCAGCCTACGAGCAGTACTTC.